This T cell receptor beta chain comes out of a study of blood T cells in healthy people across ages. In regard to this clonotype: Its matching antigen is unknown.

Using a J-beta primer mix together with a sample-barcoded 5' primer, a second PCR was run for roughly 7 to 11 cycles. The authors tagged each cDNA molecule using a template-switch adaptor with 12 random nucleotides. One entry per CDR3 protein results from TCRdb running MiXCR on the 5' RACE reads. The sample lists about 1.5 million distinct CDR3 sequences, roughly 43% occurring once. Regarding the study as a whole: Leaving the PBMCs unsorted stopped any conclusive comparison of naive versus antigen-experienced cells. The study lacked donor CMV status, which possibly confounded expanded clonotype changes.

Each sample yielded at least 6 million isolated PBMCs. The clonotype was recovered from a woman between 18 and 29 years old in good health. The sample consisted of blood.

The CDR3 sequence: CASSHTGLRTDTQYF. CDR3 sequence (DNA): TGCGCCAGCAGCCACACAGGATTAAGGACAGATACGCAGTATTTT. V usage is TRBV4-1 and J usage is TRBJ2-3; tentatively, D is TRBD1 (5 bases). This CDR3 contains 15 residues. From germline, CDR1 is MGHRA and CDR2 YSYEKL. V lost 3 bases and J 3 bases, leaving 13 bases between the germline ends.